The 32 T cell receptor beta chains in this list originate from one sample, sequenced in a study of cytomegalovirus exposure and HLA in healthy donors. Data came from immunoSEQ multiplex PCR; TCRdb stores just in-frame clones and leaves some out. Found here are fewer than 85,000 clones, 94% of them singletons; the top ten hold roughly 0.6%. The sample consisted of PBMCs. The receptors come from a woman between 18 and 29 years old in good health and CMV-seronegative.

CDR3 sequence: CASSTPGQGNTGELFF. CDR3 nucleotides: TGTGCCAGCAGTACCCCGGGACAGGGGAACACCGGGGAGCTGTTTTTT. The rearrangement links TRBV28 to TRBJ2-2, with 9 nucleotides matching TRBD1. V shed 5 bases and J 1 base; nucleotides not matched to a gene: 5. Germline values: CDR1 MDHEN, CDR2 SYDVKM. The CDR3 loop spans 16 amino acids.

The V gene is TRBV28, the J gene TRBJ1-5; 9 bases match TRBD1. The V segment lost 7 bases and the J segment 8 bases; nucleotides outside the gene matches: 12. Germline assignment: CDR1 MDHEN and CDR2 SYDVKM. The CDR3 consists of 15 residues. The CDR3 reads CASTLLGTGIKPQHF. The CDR3 nucleotides are TGTGCCAGCACCCTGCTAGGGACAGGGATAAAGCCCCAGCATTTT.

The rearrangement uses TRBV9 and TRBJ2-2; D is unresolved. The CDR3 runs to 16 residues. CDR1 SGDLS and CDR2 YYNGEE come from the germline V gene. V gave up 4 bases and J gave up 6 bases, with 19 bases separating them. CDR3 amino acids: CASSTTVAPVSGELFF. The CDR3 DNA is TGTGCCAGCAGCACAACAGTCGCCCCGGTATCCGGGGAGCTGTTTTTT.

The CDR3 loop reads CASSYLYEQYF. CDR3 nucleotides: TGTGCCAGCAGTTACCTCTACGAGCAGTACTTC. The genes are TRBV6-5 and TRBJ2-7; D is uncertain. The CDR3 contains 11 residues. V was trimmed by 2 bases and J by 3 bases, leaving 2 bases between them. Per germline, CDR1 MNHEY and CDR2 SVGAGI.

The chain couples TRBV7-9 to TRBJ2-3; 8 bases map to TRBD2. J gave up 2 bases and V 6 bases, and 13 bases lay outside the gene matches. CDR3 length equals 17 residues. From germline, CDR1 is SEHNR and CDR2 FQNEAQ (reference sequence). DNA for the CDR3: TGTGCCAGCAGACTAACCCCGACTAGCGCCCTCACAGATACGCAGTATTTT. Amino acid sequence: CASRLTPTSALTDTQYF. Filled out from reference TRBV7-9 and TRBJ2-3, the complete variable domain reads DTGVSQNPRHKITKRGQNVTFRCDPISEHNRLYWYRQTLGQGPEFLTYFQNEAQLEKSRLLSDRFSAERPKGSFSTLEIQRTEQGDSAMYLCASRLTPTSALTDTQYFGPGTRLTVL.

CDR3: CASSLAQGKTEAFF. The CDR3 region has the DNA TGTGCCAGCAGCTTAGCCCAGGGGAAAACTGAAGCTTTCTTT. The gene calls are TRBV7-2 and TRBJ1-1; D may be TRBD1 (6 bases). The V end lost 0 bases, the J end lost 5 bases, and 10 bases lay between the germline ends. Germline CDR1 is SGHTA and CDR2 is FQGNSA. CDR3 length: 14 amino acids. Together with reference TRBV7-2 and TRBJ1-1, the CDR3 gives the full variable domain: GAGVSQSPSNKVTEKGKDVELRCDPISGHTALYWYRQSLGQGLEFLIYFQGNSAPDKSGLPSDRFSAERTGGSVSTLTIQRTQQEDSAVYLCASSLAQGKTEAFFGQGTRLTVV.

The rearrangement uses TRBV27 and TRBJ2-3; possible D gene TRBD2, 5 bases. The CDR3 is made up of 13 amino acids. The V and J ends lost 0 bases and 5 bases respectively, with 6 bases between them. Germline CDR1 and CDR2: MNHEY and SMNVEV (reference sequence). The CDR3 sequence: CASSLSGRDTQYF. The DNA for the CDR3 is TGTGCCAGCAGTTTATCTGGGAGAGATACGCAGTATTTT.

The sample holds one count of this clone. The V call is TRBV2, the J call TRBJ1-6, with D uncertain. CDR3 length: 13 residues. Germline V gives CDR1 SNHLY, CDR2 FYNNEI. V shed 8 bases and J shed 6 bases, with 11 bases lying between them. The CDR3 nucleotides are TGTGCCAGCTCCGGTGGTCCTAATTCACCCCTCCACTTT. It codes for CASSGGPNSPLHF.

Only one count was recorded for this clone. The chain carries TRBV7-2 and TRBJ2-7; possible D gene TRBD2, 7 bases. This CDR3 has 16 residues. The germline V gene has CDR1 SGHTA and CDR2 FQGNSA. V lost 4 bases, J lost 2 bases, and 18 bases lay in between. As DNA, the CDR3 is TGTGCCAGCAGCTCTGGATGGGGCGGGGGCACCTACGAGCAGTACTTC. It yields the protein CASSSGWGGGTYEQYF.

The chain combines TRBV4-1 with TRBJ1-1; 9 bases match TRBD1. V was pared by 4 bases and J by 4 bases, with 7 bases of the junction left unmatched. Per germline, CDR1 MGHRA and CDR2 YSYEKL. CDR3 size: 15 residues. This chain's CDR3 is CASSPGTGSGTEAFF. CDR3 coding DNA: TGCGCCAGCAGCCCTGGGACAGGGAGCGGCACTGAAGCTTTCTTT.

V gene TRBV7-2 combines with J gene TRBJ1-1; D is unresolved. This CDR3 region has 15 residues. Germline V lookup: CDR1 SGHTA, CDR2 FQGNSA. V lost 5 bases, J lost 4 bases, and 17 bases lay in between. CDR3 in amino acids: CASSPQEHSGTEAFF. In nucleotides, the CDR3 is TGTGCCAGCAGCCCCCAAGAGCACTCGGGCACTGAAGCTTTCTTT.

This clone appeared a single time. The V call is TRBV30, the J call TRBJ1-5; 9 bases agree with TRBD1. CDR1 and CDR2 (germline): GTSNPN, SVGIG (reference sequence). V lost 0 bases to trimming and J lost 4 bases; unmatched junction nucleotides: 13. The CDR3 runs to 18 residues. CDR3 coding DNA: TGTGCCTGGAGTGTCTCCGGGACAGGGAATGTGGTGAATCAGCCCCAGCATTTT. Amino acid sequence: CAWSVSGTGNVVNQPQHF.

The chain recombines TRBV6-1 with TRBJ2-7, with 13 bases lining up with TRBD2. V gave up 7 bases and J gave up 0 bases; unmatched junction bases: 3. Looked up from germline, CDR1 is MNHNS and CDR2 is SASEGT. CDR3 length equals 15 residues. The CDR3 spells CASTGTSGASYEQYF. Written as DNA, the CDR3 is TGTGCCAGCACCGGGACTAGCGGGGCCTCCTACGAGCAGTACTTC.

The chain combines TRBV4-2 with TRBJ1-2; unclear D gene. The CDR3 length is 14 residues. Per the germline V gene, CDR1 is LGHNA and CDR2 is YNFKEQ. V was shortened by 0 bases and J by 2 bases, with 7 bases between the two germline ends. CDR3 nucleotides: TGTGCCAGCAGCCAAGAATCAGTAAACTATGGCTACACCTTC. As protein: CASSQESVNYGYTF.

The count of this clone is one. The V gene is TRBV7-9, the J gene TRBJ1-6, with TRBD1 matching 7 bases. Germline lookup yields CDR1 SEHNR and CDR2 FQNEAQ (reference sequence). The CDR3 length is 14 residues. V was clipped by 5 bases and J by 4 bases; unmatched bases: 2. The CDR3 sequence is CASSPGQYNSPLHF. In nucleotides, the CDR3 is TGTGCCAGCAGCCCGGGACAGTATAATTCACCCCTCCACTTT.

In its sample, this clone was seen once. The V gene is TRBV7-2, the J gene TRBJ2-5, with 8 bases lining up with TRBD2. This CDR3 spans 14 amino acids. Germline V CDR1 and CDR2: SGHTA, FQGNSA. V was pared by 1 base and J by 5 bases, with 3 bases of the junction left unmatched. The CDR3 nucleotides are TGTGCCAGCAGCTTAGAAACGGGGGGGGAGACCCAGTACTTC. Translating gives CASSLETGGETQYF. The entire variable domain, with the rest obtained from reference TRBV7-2 and TRBJ2-5, is as follows: GAGVSQSPSNKVTEKGKDVELRCDPISGHTALYWYRQSLGQGLEFLIYFQGNSAPDKSGLPSDRFSAERTGGSVSTLTIQRTQQEDSAVYLCASSLETGGETQYFGPGTRLLVL.

The J gene is TRBJ1-6, the V gene TRBV6-6, with D uncertain. This CDR3 has 14 amino acids. Germline lookup yields CDR1 MNHNY and CDR2 SVGAGI (reference sequence). The V gene lost 1 base and the J gene lost 10 bases, with 11 bases spanning the gap. CDR3 nucleotide sequence: TGTGCCAGCAGTTACTTATCAGAACCGTCACCCCTCCACTTT. This codes for CASSYLSEPSPLHF.

The genes are TRBV18 and TRBJ2-2; D might be TRBD2 (6 bases). V shed 1 base and J shed 5 bases, with 11 bases lying between them. The CDR3 consists of 15 residues. CDR1 and CDR2 from the germline V gene are KGHSH and LQKENI. Here the CDR3 DNA reads TGTGCCAGCTCACCACTCACGGCGGGGACCGGGGAGCTGTTTTTT. Encoded protein: CASSPLTAGTGELFF.

The V gene is TRBV7-9, the J gene TRBJ2-1, with 9 nucleotides matching TRBD2. Trimming cost V 7 bases and J 5 bases; bases outside gene matches: 6. CDR3 length: 14 residues. Germline assignment: CDR1 SEHNR and CDR2 FQNEAQ (reference sequence). The CDR3 is CASTISGGNNEQFF. The CDR3 coding sequence is TGTGCCAGCACTATTAGCGGGGGCAACAATGAGCAGTTCTTC.

V usage is TRBV15 and J usage is TRBJ1-4, with a tentative D call TRBD1 (5 bases). V was shortened by 0 bases and J by 4 bases, with 9 bases between the two germline ends. The CDR3 sequence is 15 residues long. The germline V gene encodes CDR1 LNHNV and CDR2 YYDKDF (reference sequence). The CDR3 DNA follows: TGTGCCACCAGCAGAGATCGACAGCGTAATGAAAAACTGTTTTTT. Its protein product is CATSRDRQRNEKLFF. The full variable domain, rest sourced from reference TRBV15 and TRBJ1-4, is DAMVIQNPRYQVTQFGKPVTLSCSQTLNHNVMYWYQQKSSQAPKLLFHYYDKDFNNEADTPDNFQSRRPNTSFCFLDIRSPGLGDTAMYLCATSRDRQRNEKLFFGSGTQLSVL.

This clone was counted once. This chain uses TRBV14 with TRBJ2-3; perhaps TRBD1 as D (6 bases). V dropped 0 bases and J dropped 2 bases, with 12 bases sitting between them. This CDR3 is 16 amino acids long. Germline V CDR1 and CDR2: SGHDN, FVKESK. For the CDR3, the DNA is TGTGCCAGCAGCCAAGAAGGTACAGGGTTCACAGATACGCAGTATTTT. Protein sequence: CASSQEGTGFTDTQYF. The entire variable domain, with the rest obtained from reference TRBV14 and TRBJ2-3, is as follows: EAGVTQFPSHSVIEKGQTVTLRCDPISGHDNLYWYRRVMGKEIKFLLHFVKESKQDESGMPNNRFLAERTGGTYSTLKVQPAELEDSGVYFCASSQEGTGFTDTQYFGPGTRLTVL.

This chain uses TRBV28 with TRBJ1-2, with 7 nucleotides matching TRBD1. V shed 4 bases, J shed 8 bases, and the junction held 13 bases outside the gene matches. Germline CDR1 is MDHEN and CDR2 is SYDVKM. The CDR3 has 15 residues. The DNA of the CDR3 is TGTGCCAGCAGTTATCTTTCGGGACAGTCGGGGGGCTACACCTTC. It codes for CASSYLSGQSGGYTF.

This rearrangement joins TRBV28 to TRBJ1-2, with TRBD1 matching 7 bases. The V segment lost 6 bases and the J segment 1 base; nucleotides outside the gene matches: 8. The CDR3 has 15 residues. Germline values: CDR1 MDHEN, CDR2 SYDVKM. The CDR3 reads CASRARGFDNYGYTF. In DNA, the CDR3 is TGTGCCAGCAGAGCCAGGGGGTTCGATAACTATGGCTACACCTTC.

The CDR3 bases are TGTGCCAGCAGCAAAGTGCCCACCGGGACAGCAAATTCACCCCTCCACTTT. Amino acid sequence: CASSKVPTGTANSPLHF. The chain recombines TRBV21-1 with TRBJ1-6; TRBD1 was called by the table and not checked on the DNA. TRBV21-1 is flagged as a pseudogene. This CDR3 has 17 residues.

This clone came up once. The chain employs TRBV9 and TRBJ2-2, with D maybe TRBD2 (6 bases). From germline, CDR1 is SGDLS and CDR2 YYNGEE. The CDR3 runs 16 residues. Trimming removed 5 bases from V and 6 bases from J, with 20 bases in between. The chain's CDR3 is CASRGYRAPGAGELFF. The CDR3 DNA follows: TGTGCCAGCAGAGGTTACCGGGCCCCGGGAGCCGGGGAGCTGTTTTTT.

The chain carries TRBV7-3 and TRBJ1-2, with TRBD1 matching over 8 bases. The trim removed 5 bases at V and 8 bases at J, leaving 10 bases unmatched. This CDR3 is built from 14 residues. CDR1 and CDR2 (germline): SGHTA, FQGTGA. The CDR3 here is CASSPGGQGAGYTF. The DNA for the CDR3 is TGTGCCAGCAGCCCCGGGGGGCAGGGGGCCGGCTACACCTTC.

The V and J genes are TRBV5-6 and TRBJ2-1; tentatively, D is TRBD2 (6 bases). The V gene lost 10 bases and the J gene lost 0 bases, with 11 bases spanning the gap. The CDR3 loop spans 13 amino acids. Germline CDR1 is SGHDT and CDR2 is YYEEEE. The CDR3 DNA follows: TGTGCCTCTGCGGGGAGCTCCTACAATGAGCAGTTCTTC. Translated, it gives CASAGSSYNEQFF.

This chain's CDR3 is CASSLVGGAADTQYF. In DNA, the CDR3 is TGTGCCAGCAGCTTAGTGGGGGGGGCTGCAGATACGCAGTATTTT. The chain links TRBV7-2 to TRBJ2-3; weak D call: TRBD2 (7 bases). V was pared by 1 base and J by 4 bases, with 12 bases between. Germline lookup yields CDR1 SGHTA and CDR2 FQGNSA. This CDR3 has 15 residues.

Here the CDR3 DNA reads TGTGCCAGCAGCCCACTTCACAGGCCCACTAACTATGGCTACACCTTC. Its translation is CASSPLHRPTNYGYTF. This chain uses TRBV7-8 with TRBJ1-2, with D possibly matching TRBD1 (5 bases). The V gene lost 5 bases and the J gene lost 0 bases, with 16 bases spanning the gap. This CDR3 has 16 amino acids. Germline lookup yields CDR1 SGHVS and CDR2 FQNEAQ.

The table lists this clone with a count of one. This chain joins TRBV27 and TRBJ2-1; TRBD1 is a possible D gene (6 bases). The V gene lost 5 bases and the J gene lost 0 bases, with 11 bases spanning the gap. CDR1 is MNHEY, CDR2 SMNVEV, per germline (reference sequence). CDR3 length: 15 residues. The CDR3 nucleotides are TGTGCCAGCAGTATAACAGGGAGCTCCTACAATGAGCAGTTCTTC. Amino acid sequence: CASSITGSSYNEQFF.

The chain recombines TRBV4-3 with TRBJ2-7; 8 positions match TRBD1. CDR3 length: 15 amino acids. In germline, CDR1 is LGHNA, CDR2 YSLEER. The trim removed 4 bases at V and 0 bases at J, leaving 5 bases unmatched. CDR3 DNA sequence: TGCGCCAGCAGCCTCCGACAGGGGAGCTCCTACGAGCAGTACTTC. It codes for CASSLRQGSSYEQYF.

The chain carries TRBV28 and TRBJ1-4, with D maybe TRBD1 (5 bases). Between the trimmed V and J ends, which lost 1 base and 0 bases, there was a span of 9 bases. Germline V gene sequence: CDR1 MDHEN, CDR2 SYDVKM. The CDR3 runs to 16 residues. The CDR3 is CASSLFRGSTNEKLFF. The CDR3 bases are TGTGCCAGCAGTTTATTCCGGGGGTCAACTAATGAAAAACTGTTTTTT.